The next 5 T cell receptor beta chains were all read from a single sample in a study of beta chain features in type 1 diabetes. The whole isolated RNA underwent reverse transcription, so sequencing captured expressed TCRB transcripts. Clones were read by immunoSEQ multiplex PCR, and TCRdb kept only the in-frame ones, dropping some. The profile shows about half a million clones, about an eighth of them singletons. The sequenced sample consisted of naive CD4+ T cells from blood. All receptors derive from a woman aged 18-29 years in good health.

The chain employs TRBV7-9 and TRBJ2-3; 10 bases fit TRBD2. CDR1 is SEHNR and CDR2 is FQNEAQ in the germline V gene (reference sequence). V shed 7 bases, J shed 2 bases, and the junction held 6 bases outside the gene matches. This CDR3 spans 15 amino acids. The CDR3 DNA reads as TGTGCCAGCAATACCGGGACTAGCGTCACAGATACGCAGTATTTT. Amino acid sequence: CASNTGTSVTDTQYF.

Note on this clone: The sample contains more than one DNA sequence encoding this CDR3. V gene TRBV25-1 combines with J gene TRBJ2-5; maybe TRBD1 (5 bases). The CDR3 is 14 amino acids. The germline CDR1 and CDR2 sequences are MGHDK and SYGVNS. Trimming left V 4 bases short and J 7 bases short, with 16 bases between. This chain's CDR3 is CASSVYAGPGTQYF. DNA for the CDR3: TGTGCCAGCAGTGTATATGCAGGGCCTGGGACCCAGTACTTC.

This chain links TRBV28 with TRBJ2-2; 10 nucleotides match TRBD2. CDR3 length: 13 residues. J was trimmed by 6 bases and V by 5 bases; bases with no gene match: 0. Looked up from germline, CDR1 is MDHEN and CDR2 is SYDVKM. The CDR3: CASSLAGAGELFF. The DNA of the CDR3 is TGTGCCAGCAGTCTAGCGGGAGCCGGGGAGCTGTTTTTT.

This clone appeared a few times. This chain connects TRBV5-1 to TRBJ1-2; 8 bases agree with TRBD1. CDR3 size: 14 residues. CDR1 is SGHRS, CDR2 YFSETQ, per germline. After removal of 4 bases from V and 6 bases from J, the junction contained 8 bases not matched to a gene. The CDR3 loop is CASSRDRGGNGYTF. CDR3 DNA sequence: TGCGCCAGCAGCCGCGACAGGGGAGGGAATGGCTACACCTTC.

This clone showed up just a few times. The chain has TRBV30 and TRBJ2-3; 9 bases align to TRBD2. CDR1 and CDR2 (germline): GTSNPN, SVGIG (reference sequence). The length of the CDR3 is 15 residues. With V trimmed by 5 bases and J by 4 bases, 10 bases remained unmatched. CDR3 coding DNA: TGTGCCTGGGCGGGAGGGGGTATCTTGGCAGATACGCAGTATTTT. Its protein is CAWAGGGILADTQYF.